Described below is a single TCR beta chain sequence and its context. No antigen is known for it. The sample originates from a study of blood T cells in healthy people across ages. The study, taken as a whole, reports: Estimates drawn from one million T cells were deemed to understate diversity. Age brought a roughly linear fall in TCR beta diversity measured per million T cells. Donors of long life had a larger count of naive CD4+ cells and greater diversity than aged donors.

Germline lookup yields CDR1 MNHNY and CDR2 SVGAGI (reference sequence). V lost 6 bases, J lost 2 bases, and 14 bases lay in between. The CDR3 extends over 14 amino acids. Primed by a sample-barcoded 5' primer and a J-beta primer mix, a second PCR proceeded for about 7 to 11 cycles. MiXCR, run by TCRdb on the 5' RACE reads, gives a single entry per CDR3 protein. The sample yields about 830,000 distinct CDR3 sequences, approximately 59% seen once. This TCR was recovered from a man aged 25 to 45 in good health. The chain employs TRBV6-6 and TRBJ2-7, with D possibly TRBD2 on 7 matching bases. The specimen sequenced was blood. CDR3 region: CASRGPGGPYEQYF. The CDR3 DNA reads TGTGCCAGCAGAGGACCGGGGGGCCCCTACGAGCAGTACTTC.